The 10 T cell receptor beta chains presented below share a single source sample, sequenced in a study of blood T cell repertoires in COVID-19. The assay was immunoSEQ multiplex PCR, and TCRdb's table has in-frame clones only and misses some. The sample holds approximately 200,000 clones, about 86% seen once. The sequenced sample was PBMCs or T cells enriched from blood (not recorded which). The receptors here all came from a woman between 25 and 40 years old who had been exposed to COVID-19.

The gene calls are TRBV2 and TRBJ1-1, with TRBD1 identical over 8 bases. Germline CDR1 reads SNHLY; CDR2 reads FYNNEI. CDR3 length: 13 residues. The V segment lost 7 bases and the J segment 4 bases; nucleotides outside the gene matches: 5. The CDR3 coding sequence is TGTGCCAGCACCGCAGGGGGCAGCACTGAAGCTTTCTTT. Protein: CASTAGGSTEAFF.

The chain joins TRBV2 to TRBJ1-6; the match to TRBD1 covers 7 bases. CDR3 size: 14 residues. V lost 7 bases to trimming and J lost 11 bases; unmatched junction nucleotides: 11. In germline, CDR1 is SNHLY, CDR2 FYNNEI. Here the CDR3 reads CASTPTGRVAPLHF. CDR3 nucleotide sequence: TGTGCCAGCACCCCGACAGGGAGAGTAGCACCCCTCCACTTT.

The J gene is TRBJ2-1, the V gene TRBV11-3; the match to TRBD2 covers 9 bases. The germline V gene has CDR1 SGHNT and CDR2 YENEEA. The length of the CDR3 is 15 residues. J lost 12 bases, V lost 5 bases, and 14 bases had no gene match. CDR3 sequence (DNA): TGTGCCAGCAGCCGTCCAGCGGGGGGCCATGAAGTGCAGTTCTTC. Protein: CASSRPAGGHEVQFF.

J is TRBJ1-1 and V is TRBV3-1 (or the pseudogene TRBV3-2), with TRBD1 as a possible D gene (6 bases). Trimming left V 6 bases short and J 5 bases short, with 13 bases between. Germline CDR1 and CDR2: LGHDT and YNNKEL (reference sequence). The CDR3 spans 13 residues. CDR3 bases: TGTGCCAGCAGGGTACAGGGCGGGACTGAAGCTTTCTTT. It codes for CASRVQGGTEAFF.

This clone has just one count. CDR3 region: CASSAGGNGNSPLHF. Here the CDR3 DNA reads TGTGCCAGCAGTGCTGGGGGGAACGGGAATTCACCCCTCCACTTT. The V and J genes are TRBV2 and TRBJ1-6; tentatively, D is TRBD1 (5 bases). CDR1 and CDR2 from the germline V gene are SNHLY and FYNNEI. This CDR3 region has 15 residues. Trimming shortened V by 4 bases and J by 7 bases, and 14 bases separated the two germline ends.

The V and J genes are TRBV30 and TRBJ1-3, with D hard to call. CDR1 and CDR2 (germline): GTSNPN, SVGIG (reference sequence). The CDR3 spans 13 residues. The V gene lost 4 bases and the J gene lost 0 bases, with 7 bases spanning the gap. The CDR3 reads CAWTRVSGNTIYF. In DNA, the CDR3 is TGTGCCTGGACCCGGGTCTCTGGAAACACCATATATTTT.

This chain connects TRBV5-1 to TRBJ2-7; 8 bases match TRBD1. The CDR3 runs 14 residues. Germline-derived CDR1 and CDR2 are SGHRS and YFSETQ. The V and J ends lost 4 bases and 6 bases, in that order; junction bases with no gene match: 9. CDR3 sequence: CASSPGQVGGEQYF. The DNA for the CDR3 is TGCGCCAGCAGCCCGGGACAGGTTGGTGGCGAGCAGTACTTC.

The genes are TRBV19 and TRBJ1-3; D remains ambiguous. The length of the CDR3 is 14 residues. Germline CDR1 is LNHDA and CDR2 is SQIVND (reference sequence). V was cut by 11 bases and J by 4 bases, with 18 bases left in between. The CDR3 DNA follows: TGTGCCTGTCGCTTAGCGGCCGGCGGAAACACCATATATTTT. Protein product: CACRLAAGGNTIYF. The whole variable domain, filled in from reference TRBV19 and TRBJ1-3, reads DGGITQSPKYLFRKEGQNVTLSCEQNLNHDAMYWYRQDPGQGLRLIYYSQIVNDFQKGDIAEGYSVSREKKESFPLTVTSAQKNPTAFYLCACRLAAGGNTIYFGEGSWLTVV.

The chain uses TRBV24-1 and TRBJ1-5; 7 positions agree with TRBD1. V dropped 10 bases and J dropped 6; count of bases not matched to a gene: 8. Germline lookup yields CDR1 KGHDR and CDR2 SFDVKD. The length of the CDR3 is 13 residues. This CDR3 is CATADRVGQPQHF. CDR3 DNA sequence: TGTGCCACAGCCGACAGGGTGGGTCAGCCCCAGCATTTT.

The chain is built from TRBV2 and TRBJ1-4, with D tentatively TRBD1 (5 bases). The germline V gene encodes CDR1 SNHLY and CDR2 FYNNEI. Trimming removed 10 bases at V and 0 bases at J, with 18 bases between. CDR3 length: 16 amino acids. In DNA, the CDR3 is TGTGCCACCTCGGATGGAGAACAGGCAACTAATGAAAAACTGTTTTTT. As protein: CATSDGEQATNEKLFF.